The 16 T cell receptor beta chains reported below all come from one sample, sequenced in a study of early T cells in non-severe SARS-CoV-2 infection. TCRdb passed the 5' RACE reads through MiXCR, listing each CDR3 protein once. The sample consists of 60,000 to 80,000 distinct CDR3 sequences, 9% to 15% of them appearing once. Sequenced input: whole blood. All receptors derive from an adult who was a healthcare worker with PCR-confirmed SARS-CoV-2 infection or an uninfected control (not recorded which).

The chain joins TRBV20-1 to TRBJ2-1; 8 bases line up with TRBD2. The CDR3 totals 16 residues. With V trimmed by 5 bases and J by 6 bases, 15 bases remained unmatched. Germline-derived CDR1 and CDR2 are DFQATT and SNEGSKA (reference sequence). CDR3: CSAALTGTRNFNEQFF. CDR3 sequence (DNA): TGCAGTGCTGCCCTAACCGGGACTAGAAATTTCAATGAGCAGTTCTTC.

This clonotype was seen only a few times. The genes are TRBV4-1 and TRBJ2-5, with TRBD2 identical over 9 bases. The CDR3 spans 15 residues. V dropped 1 base and J dropped 4; count of bases not matched to a gene: 4. Germline V CDR1 and CDR2: MGHRA, YSYEKL. This CDR3 reads CASSQVNSGRETQYF. In nucleotides, the CDR3 is TGCGCCAGCAGCCAAGTTAATAGCGGGAGAGAGACCCAGTACTTC.

In this sample, this clonotype turned up a few times. The chain combines TRBV12-3 or TRBV12-4 with TRBJ2-3, with TRBD1 matching 9 bases. J lost 3 bases, V lost 6 bases, and 10 bases had no gene match. The length of the CDR3 is 16 residues. Here the CDR3 DNA reads TGTGCCAGCAGAGACCCGGGACAGGGTAGTACAGATACGCAGTATTTT. As protein: CASRDPGQGSTDTQYF.

The chain employs TRBV29-1 and TRBJ2-1; no clear D gene. Trimming left V 6 bases short and J 0 bases short, with 15 bases between. The germline V gene has CDR1 SQVTM and CDR2 ANQGSEA. The CDR3 totals 15 residues. The CDR3 DNA follows: TGCAGCGTGGATACCACAGCGCTCTCCTACAATGAGCAGTTCTTC. Translated: CSVDTTALSYNEQFF.

V is TRBV6-1 and J is TRBJ1-2; a weak D match, TRBD1 (5 bases). CDR3 length: 14 residues. Per the germline V gene, CDR1 is MNHNS and CDR2 is SASEGT. V was pared by 1 base and J by 4 bases, with 10 bases between. The CDR3 nucleotides read TGTGCCAGCAGTGAAGGAACAGGCCTCTATGGCTACACCTTC. This encodes CASSEGTGLYGYTF.

Comment on this clonotype: Possible read error: a much larger clone is one base away. The gene calls are TRBV18 and TRBJ2-7, with 7 positions matching TRBD1. Trimming removed 2 bases from V and 2 bases from J; junction bases left unmatched: 6. Germline CDR1 reads KGHSH; CDR2 reads LQKENI. The CDR3 runs to 15 residues. CDR3 sequence reads: CASSPATGSTYEQYF. The DNA for the CDR3 is TGTGCCAGCTCACCAGCGACAGGGAGTACCTACGAGCAGTACTTC.

In this sample, this clonotype turned up a few times. This rearrangement joins TRBV7-9 to TRBJ1-1; TRBD1 is a possible D gene (6 bases). Germline V lookup: CDR1 SEHNR, CDR2 FQNEAQ (reference sequence). The CDR3 has 14 residues. The V end lost 1 base, the J end lost 3 bases, and 9 bases lay between the germline ends. This CDR3 reads CASSLVGADTEAFF. The CDR3 region has the DNA TGTGCCAGCAGCTTAGTGGGGGCGGACACTGAAGCTTTCTTT.

This clonotype was seen a handful of times. This rearrangement joins TRBV9 to TRBJ2-2; no definite D call. The CDR3 sequence is 16 residues long. V was clipped by 4 bases and J by 0 bases, with 13 bases between them. CDR1 and CDR2 from the germline V gene are SGDLS and YYNGEE. In nucleotides, the CDR3 is TGTGCCAGCAGCTCTAGTACGGTCCCGAACACCGGGGAGCTGTTTTTT. Translation: CASSSSTVPNTGELFF.

This clonotype was detected many times. J is TRBJ2-3 and V is TRBV5-6; 9 positions match TRBD1. There are 15 residues in the CDR3. The V gene's germline CDR1 is SGHDT and CDR2 YYEEEE. After removal of 0 bases from V and 5 bases from J, the junction contained 4 bases not matched to a gene. The CDR3 DNA follows: TGTGCCAGCAGCTTGGCGGGACAGGGTGTAGATACGCAGTATTTT. It codes for CASSLAGQGVDTQYF.

This clonotype was found many times. The chain recombines TRBV5-8 with TRBJ2-3; no clear D. Germline V gives CDR1 SGHTS, CDR2 YDEGEE. The CDR3 has 12 amino acids. Deletions cut 0 bases from V and 11 bases from J, with 10 bases between. The CDR3 sequence: CASSLGTQQQYF. The CDR3 DNA follows: TGTGCCAGCAGCTTGGGTACTCAACAGCAGTATTTT. Supplemented by reference TRBV5-8 and TRBJ2-3, the full variable domain reads EAGVTQSPTHLIKTRGQQATLRCSPISGHTSVYWYQQALGLGLQFLLWYDEGEERNRGNFPPRFSGRQFPNYSSELNVNALELEDSALYLCASSLGTQQQYFGPGTRLTVL.

This clonotype was found a few times. The chain joins TRBV7-2 to TRBJ2-7; D gene unclear. Germline V lookup: CDR1 SGHTA, CDR2 FQGNSA. The ends were cut back, 5 bases at V and 4 bases at J, with 12 bases in the middle. This CDR3 is built from 13 residues. The CDR3 sequence: CASSPDGWYEQYF. The DNA of the CDR3 is TGTGCCAGCAGCCCGGACGGCTGGTACGAGCAGTACTTC.

Many counts were recorded for this clonotype. The gene calls are TRBV6-2 or TRBV6-3 and TRBJ2-1; 10 nucleotides agree with TRBD2. In germline, CDR1 is MNHEY, CDR2 SVGEGT. With V trimmed by 5 bases and J by 7 bases, 8 bases remained unmatched. This CDR3 has 15 residues. The CDR3 region is CASSVSAGGGNEQFF. In nucleotides, the CDR3 is TGTGCCAGCAGTGTATCAGCGGGAGGGGGAAATGAGCAGTTCTTC.

This clonotype has just a few counts. The V gene is TRBV27, the J gene TRBJ2-7, with D possibly being TRBD2 (5 bases). Looked up from germline, CDR1 is MNHEY and CDR2 is SMNVEV (reference sequence). The CDR3 covers 13 residues. V shed 7 bases and J shed 2 bases, with 12 bases lying between them. CDR3 DNA: TGTGCCAGCAATCGGGCCGGGACCTACGAGCAGTACTTC. Amino acids: CASNRAGTYEQYF.

This clonotype was recorded a few times. The rearrangement uses TRBV29-1 and TRBJ2-4, with a possible D match to TRBD1 (6 bases). This CDR3 is built from 11 residues. CDR1 is SQVTM and CDR2 is ANQGSEA in the germline V gene. V was trimmed by 4 bases and J by 7 bases, leaving 8 bases between them. CDR3 sequence reads: CSVGRGNIQYF. Written as DNA, the CDR3 is TGCAGCGTTGGAAGGGGGAACATTCAGTACTTC.

This clonotype was counted many times. The chain has TRBV28 and TRBJ2-3; 9 bases map to TRBD1. Looked up from germline, CDR1 is MDHEN and CDR2 is SYDVKM. CDR3 length equals 15 residues. V gave up 2 bases and J gave up 4 bases; unmatched junction bases: 4. The DNA for the CDR3 is TGTGCCAGCAGTTTACGGACAGGGGAGGCAGATACGCAGTATTTT. Translated, it gives CASSLRTGEADTQYF.

The rearrangement uses TRBV4-1 and TRBJ1-5; a possible D gene is TRBD1 (6 bases). There are 16 residues in the CDR3. V lost 1 base and J lost 1, with 11 bases in between. From germline, CDR1 is MGHRA and CDR2 YSYEKL. CDR3 DNA sequence: TGCGCCAGCAGCCAAGGTGAAGGGGGGAGCAATCAGCCCCAGCATTTT. Translation gives CASSQGEGGSNQPQHF.